A selection of T cell receptor beta chains follows, all from one sample in a study of technical replicates of blood from a few donors. Only in-frame clones appear in the TCRdb table, and some are missing; sequencing was by immunoSEQ multiplex PCR. The sample shows 45,000 to 50,000 clones, about 90% of them seen only once. The sequencing input was PBMCs. Receptor source: a human donor in good health. Some clones in this sample may be carry-over from other donors' samples. The CDR3 runs from the conserved cysteine through the conserved F or W. The D gene is left open where the match is weak. Rows give clone size only sometimes, using once, few, many, or a class for an expanded clone.

J	V	D	size	DNA	CDR3
TRBJ1-2	TRBV6-5	-	-	TGTGCCAGCAGCCCCATTCGGGGATTCTATGGCTACACCTTC	CASSPIRGFYGYTF
TRBJ2-7	TRBV30	-	-	TGTGCCTGGAGTGTGGCCGAATCCTACGAGCAGTACTTC	CAWSVAESYEQYF
TRBJ2-7	TRBV5-1	-	-	TGCGCCAGCAGCTCCCGGGACTTAGCCTACGAGCAGTACTTC	CASSSRDLAYEQYF
TRBJ2-3	TRBV27	-	-	TGTGCCAGCAGTTTGGGCGGGGTAAGGGATACGCAGTATTTT	CASSLGGVRDTQYF
TRBJ2-4	TRBV13	TRBD1	-	TGTGCCAGCAGCTTAGAGCGGACAGGGGGCGGAAACATTCAGTACTTC	CASSLERTGGGNIQYF
TRBJ2-7	TRBV2	TRBD2	-	TGTGCCAGCAAACCGGGACTAGCTCAGGACGAGCAGTACTTC	CASKPGLAQDEQYF
TRBJ2-5	TRBV7-2	TRBD1	-	TGTGCCAGCAGCTTCAACAGGGGGCAGGAGACCCAGTACTTC	CASSFNRGQETQYF
TRBJ1-6	TRBV6-1	-	-	TGTGCCAGCAGGCTTGGGGGGGCGCTTTCACCCCTCCACTTT	CASRLGGALSPLHF
TRBJ2-7	TRBV12-5	TRBD2	-	TGTGCTAGTGGTTTTTCCGGGAGGGCCGGAGAGTACGAGCAGTACTTC	CASGFSGRAGEYEQYF
TRBJ2-3	TRBV2	TRBD1	-	TGTGCCAGCAGTAACCGGGACAGGGATCAAGATACGCAGTATTTT	CASSNRDRDQDTQYF
TRBJ2-1	TRBV7-8	-	-	TGTGCCAGCAGCTTAGTTGGTTCGGGATGGCACTACAATGAGCAGTTCTTC	CASSLVGSGWHYNEQFF
TRBJ2-7	TRBV7-2	TRBD2	-	TGTGCCAGCAGCCCAGACGGAGGCGGGGGGAGCTCCTACGAGCAGTACTTC	CASSPDGGGGSSYEQYF
TRBJ1-2	TRBV6-1	TRBD1	few	TGTGCCAGCAGTGGCCTCGGACAGGCAGTAGGCCTCTATGGCTACACCTTC	CASSGLGQAVGLYGYTF
TRBJ2-1	TRBV6-4	TRBD2	-	TGTGCCAGCAGTAATAGCGGGGGAGACTACAATGAGCAGTTCTTC	CASSNSGGDYNEQFF
TRBJ2-1	TRBV5-4	TRBD2	once	TGTGCCAGCAGCTCACGAGGCGGGAGCTCCTACAATGAGCAGTTCTTC	CASSSRGGSSYNEQFF
TRBJ2-1	TRBV29-1	TRBD2	-	TGCAGCTCTAGGGGTAGCGGGGGCTACAATGAGCAGTTCTTC	CSSRGSGGYNEQFF
TRBJ1-2	TRBV6-1	-	-	TGTGCCAGCAGTGAAGTTTGGCTCTCCTATGGCTACACCTTC	CASSEVWLSYGYTF
TRBJ1-1	TRBV7-9	-	-	TGTGCCAGCAGCGGGCGGACAGTGGTCACCCCCGCTGAAGCTTTCTTT	CASSGRTVVTPAEAFF
TRBJ2-2	TRBV9	TRBD1	-	TGTGCCAGCAGCGCTTCCGTCGGACAGGCCTGGGAGCTGTTTTTT	CASSASVGQAWELFF
TRBJ2-2	TRBV19	TRBD1	-	TGTGCCAGTAGTACAGGGGGCGCCGGGGAGCTGTTTTTT	CASSTGGAGELFF
TRBJ2-3	TRBV5-1	-	once	TGCGCCAGCAGCACTGGGCATACAGATACGCAGTATTTT	CASSTGHTDTQYF
TRBJ2-1	TRBV5-6	-	-	TGTGCCAGCAGCCGGGTGTTTGCCGATGAGCAGTTCTTC	CASSRVFADEQFF
TRBJ2-1	TRBV5-6	-	-	TGTGCCAGCAGCATCAGCGTGAGTGAGCAGTTCTTC	CASSISVSEQFF
TRBJ2-1	TRBV5-1	TRBD2	-	TGCGCCAGCAGCTTGGCCGGACTAGCCCCAAATGAGCAGTTCTTC	CASSLAGLAPNEQFF
TRBJ1-2	TRBV5-6	TRBD1	-	TGTGCCAGCAGTTTACAGGGGGCGCGGGATGGCTACACCTTC	CASSLQGARDGYTF
TRBJ1-4	TRBV5-1	-	-	TGCGCCAGCAGCTTGCCGGGGTTGACTAATGAAAAACTGTTTTTT	CASSLPGLTNEKLFF
TRBJ1-1	TRBV28	-	-	TGTGCCAGCAGGGGAGAAACTGAAGCTTTCTTT	CASRGETEAFF
TRBJ2-7	TRBV23-1	-	-	TGCGCCAGCAGTCAATCGGACTGGGACGAGCAGTACTTC	CASSQSDWDEQYF
TRBJ2-7	TRBV5-1	-	once	TGCGCCAGCAGCTTGGCTACAGGCGGCGAGCAGTACTTC	CASSLATGGEQYF
TRBJ2-3	TRBV7-6	TRBD2	-	TGTGCCAGCAGCCTCAGGCAGCGGGAAAGCACAGATACGCAGTATTTT	CASSLRQRESTDTQYF
TRBJ1-5	TRBV12-5	-	-	TGTGCTAGTGGTTTGGCGCGAGGCTATCCTAGCAATCAGCCCCAGCATTTT	CASGLARGYPSNQPQHF
TRBJ2-3	TRBV19	-	few	TGTGCCAGTAGTACAGGGGCAGATACGCAGTATTTT	CASSTGADTQYF
TRBJ2-7	TRBV6-5	TRBD1	-	TGTGCCAGCAGTTACGAGAGGACAGGGGAGCAGTACTTC	CASSYERTGEQYF
TRBJ1-1	TRBV11-3	-	-	TGTGCCAGCAGCATAGATACCGGAGGTGAAGCTTTCTTT	CASSIDTGGEAFF
TRBJ2-7	TRBV15	TRBD2	-	TGTGCCACCAGCAGGGGGACTAGCGGGGGCCTGTACTTC	CATSRGTSGGLYF
TRBJ1-5	TRBV6-1	TRBD1	-	TGTGCCAGCAGTGAAGCGCTATCAAGGACAGGGGCCAATCAGCCCCAGCATTTT	CASSEALSRTGANQPQHF
TRBJ2-5	TRBV29-1	-	-	TGCAGCGCTCGACAGGCACGGGAGACCCAGTACTTC	CSARQARETQYF
TRBJ2-2	TRBV7-9	TRBD1	-	TGTGCCAGCAGATCGACAGGGGGAGAGACCGGGGAGCTGTTTTTT	CASRSTGGETGELFF
TRBJ1-6	TRBV9	-	-	TGTGCCAGCAGCCCCTCGGGGACAAACTATAATTCACCCCTCCACTTT	CASSPSGTNYNSPLHF